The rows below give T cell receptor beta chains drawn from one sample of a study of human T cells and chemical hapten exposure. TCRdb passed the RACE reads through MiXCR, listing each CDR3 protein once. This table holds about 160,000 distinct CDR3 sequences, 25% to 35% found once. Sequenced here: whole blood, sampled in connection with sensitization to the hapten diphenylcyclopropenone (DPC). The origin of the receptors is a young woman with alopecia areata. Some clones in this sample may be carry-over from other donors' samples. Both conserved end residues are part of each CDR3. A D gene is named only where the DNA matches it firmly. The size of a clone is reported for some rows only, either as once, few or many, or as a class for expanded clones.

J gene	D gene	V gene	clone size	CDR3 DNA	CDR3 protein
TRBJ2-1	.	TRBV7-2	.	TGTGCCAGCAGCACAACGAGGGGGAGGTATGAGCAGTTCTTC	CASSTTRGRYEQFF
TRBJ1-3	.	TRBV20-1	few	TGCAGTGGCTCCCGGGACAACTCTGGAAACACCATATATTTT	CSGSRDNSGNTIYF
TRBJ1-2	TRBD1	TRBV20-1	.	TGCAGTGCTGACAGGGGAAACTATGGCTACACCTTC	CSADRGNYGYTF
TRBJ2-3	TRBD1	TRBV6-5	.	TGTGCCAGCAGTACCGGACAGGGTCCAGATACGCAGTATTTT	CASSTGQGPDTQYF
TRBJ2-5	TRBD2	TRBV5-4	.	TGTGCCAGCAGATTCAGCGGGGGGGCGGAGACCCAGTACTTC	CASRFSGGAETQYF
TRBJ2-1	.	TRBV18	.	TGTGCCAGCTCACCACAAGGTCCACTAGAAAGCTCCTACAATGAGCAGTTCTTC	CASSPQGPLESSYNEQFF
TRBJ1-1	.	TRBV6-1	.	TGTGCCAGCAGTGAAATTAAGTACACTGAAGCTTTCTTT	CASSEIKYTEAFF
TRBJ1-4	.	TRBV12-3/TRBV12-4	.	TGTGCCAGCAGGGCAACTAATGAAAAACTGTTTTTT	CASRATNEKLFF
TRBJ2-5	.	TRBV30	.	TGTGCCTGGAGTGTATTGGCAAAAGAGACCCAGTACTTC	CAWSVLAKETQYF
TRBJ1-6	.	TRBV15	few	TGTGCCACCAGCAGCGGTGACAGGCTATCACCCCTCCACTTT	CATSSGDRLSPLHF
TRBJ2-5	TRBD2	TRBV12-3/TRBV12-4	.	TGTGCCAGCAGTTTAGCCTTAGCGGGGGAGACCCAGTACTTC	CASSLALAGETQYF
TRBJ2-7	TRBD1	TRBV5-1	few	TGCGCCAGCAGCTCGGGACAGTGGGCGTCTTTGGAGCAGTACTTC	CASSSGQWASLEQYF
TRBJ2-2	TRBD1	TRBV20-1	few	TGCAGTCAAGACAGGGTCAACACCGGGGAGCTGTTTTTT	CSQDRVNTGELFF
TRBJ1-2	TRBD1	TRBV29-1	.	TGCAGCGTTGAAGTGGACAGGGGGCGGGCTAGCACCTTC	CSVEVDRGRASTF
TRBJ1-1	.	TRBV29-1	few	TGCAGCGTTGAAGATCTTCGTCGTGGCAGTGAAGCTTTCTTT	CSVEDLRRGSEAFF
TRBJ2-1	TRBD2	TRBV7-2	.	TGTGCCAGCAGTTTTCCGGGACTAGCACACTACAATGAGCAGTTCTTC	CASSFPGLAHYNEQFF
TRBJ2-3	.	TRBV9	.	TGTGCCAGCAGCGTAGGGTTTCCGGAGCTAGGGGACCCCTTTGCGCAGTATTTT	CASSVGFPELGDPFAQYF
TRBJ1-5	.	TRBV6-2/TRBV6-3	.	TGTGCCAGCAGTTACTTCGGTCAGCCCCAGCATTTT	CASSYFGQPQHF
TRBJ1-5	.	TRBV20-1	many	TGCAGTGCTAGACCCCTCGGACGGAGCAATCAGCCCCAGCATTTT	CSARPLGRSNQPQHF
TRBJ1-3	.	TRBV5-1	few	TGCGCCAGCAGATCCGGGCCCCTCGCAGACACCATATATTTT	CASRSGPLADTIYF
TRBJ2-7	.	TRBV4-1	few	TGCGCCAGCAGCTCAAGACTTTCCTCTATGGGCGAGCAGTACTTC	CASSSRLSSMGEQYF
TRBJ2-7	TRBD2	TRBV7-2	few	TGTGCCAGCAGCCCCCGTAGCGGGAGGGCCTCACTCCACGAGCAGTACTTC	CASSPRSGRASLHEQYF
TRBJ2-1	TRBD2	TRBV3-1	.	TGTGCCAGCAGCCATAGAACTAGCGGGGGGGCCCACAATGAGCAGTTCTTC	CASSHRTSGGAHNEQFF
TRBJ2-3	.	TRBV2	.	TGTGCCAGCAGTGCAAGACATGGGACGCAGTATTTT	CASSARHGTQYF
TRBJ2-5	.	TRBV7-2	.	TGTGCCAGCACCCAACAGGAGACCCAGTACTTC	CASTQQETQYF
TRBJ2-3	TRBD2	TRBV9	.	TGTGCCAGCAGCGTGGCGGGAGTAACAGATACGCAGTATTTT	CASSVAGVTDTQYF
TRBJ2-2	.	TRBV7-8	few	TGTGCCAGCAGCCATGGCAGGAACACCGGGGAGCTGTTTTTT	CASSHGRNTGELFF
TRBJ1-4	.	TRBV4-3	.	TGCGCCAGCAGCCAAGATATTCCGGCAACTAATGAAAAACTGTTTTTT	CASSQDIPATNEKLFF
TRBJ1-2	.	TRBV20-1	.	TGCAGTGCGAGTAGGGTTGGGGCTAACTATGGCTACACCTTC	CSASRVGANYGYTF
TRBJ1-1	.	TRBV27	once	TGTGCCAGCAGTTTGGGAGTGCTGAACACTGAAGCTTTCTTT	CASSLGVLNTEAFF